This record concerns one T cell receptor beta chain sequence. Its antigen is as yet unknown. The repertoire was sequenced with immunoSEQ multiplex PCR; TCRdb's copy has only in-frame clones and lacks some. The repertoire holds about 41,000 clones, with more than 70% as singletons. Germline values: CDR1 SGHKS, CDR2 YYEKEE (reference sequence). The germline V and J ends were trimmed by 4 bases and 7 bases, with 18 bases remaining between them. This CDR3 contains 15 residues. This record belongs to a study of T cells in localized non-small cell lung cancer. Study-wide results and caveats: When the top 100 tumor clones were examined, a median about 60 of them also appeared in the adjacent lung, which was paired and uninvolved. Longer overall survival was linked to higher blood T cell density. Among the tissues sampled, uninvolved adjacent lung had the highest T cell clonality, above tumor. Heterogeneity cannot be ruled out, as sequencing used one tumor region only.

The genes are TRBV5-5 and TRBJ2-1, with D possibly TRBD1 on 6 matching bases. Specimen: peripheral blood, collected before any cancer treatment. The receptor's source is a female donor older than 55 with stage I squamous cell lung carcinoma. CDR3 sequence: CASSRWTVELNEQFF. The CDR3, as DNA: TGTGCCAGCAGCCGATGGACAGTAGAGCTAAATGAGCAGTTCTTC.